This TCR beta chain comes out of a study of PD-1 blockade in classical Hodgkin lymphoma. The J segment lost 4 bases and the V segment lost 4 bases, leaving 6 bases of the junction unmatched. Per germline, CDR1 SGHRS and CDR2 YFSETQ. There are 14 residues in the CDR3. Each and every patient relapsed after autologous stem cell transplantation, and patients got differing brentuximab vedotin exposure. Here immunoSEQ multiplex PCR was the method, and the copy in TCRdb shows in-frame clones only, minus some. The sample contains about 98,000 clones, 81% of which appear only once. This clonotype was obtained from a human donor with classical Hodgkin lymphoma. The gene calls are TRBV5-1 and TRBJ2-3; TRBD1 matches at 7 bases. The sample here was peripheral blood mononuclear cells (PBMCs), taken before the second cycle of nivolumab. CDR3 coding DNA: TGCGCCAGCAGCCCGGACAGGTCCTCAGATACGCAGTATTTT. Protein sequence: CASSPDRSSDTQYF.